The 21 T cell receptor beta chains reported below all come from one sample, sequenced in a study of T cell responses to AZD1222 COVID-19 vaccine. Libraries were prepared by immunoSEQ multiplex PCR; TCRdb keeps only in-frame clonotypes and omits some of them. The sample consists of some 120,000 clones, over 85% of them appearing once. The sequenced sample was peripheral blood, obtained on day 0 of AZD1222 vaccination. These receptors were taken from an adult in good health.

The J gene is TRBJ2-7, the V gene TRBV11-2, with TRBD1 matching 8 bases. Germline values: CDR1 SGHAT, CDR2 FQNNGV. This CDR3 has 18 amino acids. The V segment lost 5 bases and the J segment 0 bases; nucleotides outside the gene matches: 15. CDR3 protein: CASSTPETGAPSSYEQYF. In nucleotides, the CDR3 is TGTGCCAGCAGCACCCCAGAGACAGGGGCCCCGAGCTCCTACGAGCAGTACTTC.

J is TRBJ2-1 and V is TRBV6-2 or TRBV6-3; 8 bases align to TRBD2. The V gene end was trimmed by 2 bases and the J gene end by 4 bases; junction bases not matched to a gene: 7. This CDR3 contains 16 residues. The germline V gene has CDR1 MNHEY and CDR2 SVGEGT. In DNA form, the CDR3 reads TGTGCCAGCAGTTACATAATGGGCGGGGGGTACAATGAGCAGTTCTTC. Translating it yields CASSYIMGGGYNEQFF.

The chain employs TRBV10-3 and TRBJ2-2; D ambiguous. The germline V and J ends were trimmed by 0 bases and 4 bases, with 6 bases remaining between them. Germline lookup yields CDR1 ENHRY and CDR2 SYGVKD. This CDR3 contains 14 residues. The CDR3 spells CAISESTRTGELFF. DNA for the CDR3: TGTGCCATCAGTGAGTCGACTCGCACCGGGGAGCTGTTTTTT.

This rearrangement joins TRBV4-1 to TRBJ2-3, with no clear D. Germline V lookup: CDR1 MGHRA, CDR2 YSYEKL. The CDR3 is made up of 15 amino acids. Trimming removed 1 base from V and 10 bases from J, with 18 bases in between. CDR3 loop: CASSQVPGASPPQYF. CDR3 nucleotide sequence: TGCGCCAGCAGCCAAGTCCCAGGTGCTAGTCCTCCGCAGTATTTT.

The CDR3 coding sequence is TGCGCCAGCAGCCAAGCACCGTTCGGGACAGACCCTCGCTATGGCTACACCTTC. It is translated as CASSQAPFGTDPRYGYTF. This chain uses TRBV4-1 with TRBJ1-2, with 7 nucleotides matching TRBD1. This CDR3 region has 18 residues. The J segment lost 4 bases and the V segment lost 1 base, leaving 15 bases of the junction unmatched. Germline V gives CDR1 MGHRA, CDR2 YSYEKL.

This sequence joins TRBV6-5 and TRBJ1-6, with unresolved D. CDR1 is MNHEY, CDR2 SVGAGI, per germline. CDR3 size: 14 residues. V gave up 6 bases and J gave up 0 bases, with 6 bases separating them. The CDR3 DNA reads as TGTGCCAGCAGGGACCGCTCCTATAATTCACCCCTCCACTTT. This gives the protein CASRDRSYNSPLHF.

This clone was picked up one time. This chain links TRBV19 with TRBJ1-5; D gene uncertain. The V gene lost 8 bases and the J gene lost 2 bases, with 16 bases spanning the gap. The CDR3 loop spans 15 amino acids. Germline lookup yields CDR1 LNHDA and CDR2 SQIVND (reference sequence). In nucleotides, the CDR3 is TGTGCCAGTTCCGGCACGGCGGCCGGCAATCAGCCCCAGCATTTT. It codes for CASSGTAAGNQPQHF.

V usage is TRBV14 and J usage is TRBJ2-7, with D possibly called TRBD1 or TRBD2 (5 bases each). CDR1 is SGHDN, CDR2 FVKESK, per germline. The V and J ends lost 2 bases and 3 bases respectively, with 14 bases between them. The CDR3 is 15 amino acids. The CDR3 reads CASSQKTGPFYEQYF. CDR3 DNA sequence: TGTGCCAGCAGCCAAAAAACGGGACCCTTCTACGAGCAGTACTTC.

The rearrangement uses TRBV19 and TRBJ2-2; 7 positions match TRBD1. Germline loops: CDR1 LNHDA, CDR2 SQIVND (reference sequence). Losses at the gene ends were 10 bases for V and 0 bases for J; bases not matched to a gene: 8. The CDR3 is 15 residues long. CDR3 in DNA: TGTGCCACTAACCGACAGGGAACGAACACCGGGGAGCTGTTTTTT. Its protein is CATNRQGTNTGELFF.

This chain joins TRBV5-1 and TRBJ1-1; TRBD1 might be the D (5 bases). In germline, CDR1 is SGHRS, CDR2 YFSETQ. This CDR3 has 15 amino acids. With 1 base removed from V and 3 bases from J, the gap between germline ends came to 13 bases. DNA of the CDR3: TGCGCCAGCAGCTTGTGGCAGGGACGTGACACTGAAGCTTTCTTT. This gives the protein CASSLWQGRDTEAFF.

The J gene is TRBJ1-2, the V gene TRBV6-1; 9 nucleotides align to TRBD1. There are 15 residues in the CDR3. Germline CDR1 and CDR2: MNHNS and SASEGT. J gave up 6 bases and V 0 bases, and 5 bases lay outside the gene matches. DNA for the CDR3: TGTGCCAGCAGTGAAGCTTTATGGACAGGGGATGGCTACACCTTC. Encoded protein: CASSEALWTGDGYTF.

This chain uses TRBV19 with TRBJ1-2; the D gene is possibly TRBD1 (5 bases). Deletions cut 7 bases from V and 1 base from J, with 10 bases between. Germline V lookup: CDR1 LNHDA, CDR2 SQIVND (reference sequence). This CDR3 spans 13 amino acids. In nucleotides, the CDR3 is TGTGCCAGTAAAACAGGAAATAACTATGGCTACACCTTC. Its protein product is CASKTGNNYGYTF.

This clone has a handful of counts. CDR3 sequence reads: CASSLGRVSGNTIYF. The CDR3 DNA is TGTGCCAGCAGCTTAGGAAGAGTCTCTGGAAACACCATATATTTT. The rearrangement joins TRBV7-6 to TRBJ1-3; D gene ambiguous. Germline-derived CDR1 and CDR2 are SGHVS and FNYEAQ. The CDR3 length is 15 residues. V lost 1 base to trimming and J lost 0 bases, with 7 bases between them.

V and J are TRBV27 and TRBJ1-5; D may be TRBD1 (6 bases). Germline assignment: CDR1 MNHEY and CDR2 SMNVEV (reference sequence). This CDR3 is built from 16 residues. V was shortened by 0 bases and J by 7 bases, with 16 bases between the two germline ends. DNA for the CDR3: TGTGCCAGCAGTTTATCCTACGACAGGTTCTCCCAGCCCCAGCATTTT. Its translation is CASSLSYDRFSQPQHF.

CDR3 nucleotides: TGTGCCAGCAGCCCTATACCGGGACAGGAGGGTGAAAAACTGTTTTTT. This gives the protein CASSPIPGQEGEKLFF. The gene calls are TRBV2 and TRBJ1-4; 8 bases are shared with TRBD1. Germline loops: CDR1 SNHLY, CDR2 FYNNEI. There are 16 residues in the CDR3. V lost 6 bases and J lost 7; bases outside the gene matches: 13.

This clone has just one count. The V call is TRBV5-1, the J call TRBJ2-7, with D possibly TRBD2 on 6 matching bases. The CDR3 is made up of 13 amino acids. Germline V gene sequence: CDR1 SGHRS, CDR2 YFSETQ. V dropped 2 bases and J dropped 4 bases, with 10 bases sitting between them. CDR3 coding DNA: TGCGCCAGCAGCTTTGCGGGGTTATACGAGCAGTACTTC. This gives the protein CASSFAGLYEQYF.

This chain links TRBV5-8 with TRBJ1-1; D unresolved. With 1 base removed from V and 3 bases from J, the gap between germline ends came to 10 bases. The length of the CDR3 is 14 residues. The V gene's germline CDR1 is SGHTS and CDR2 YDEGEE. This chain's CDR3 is CASSLLGGYTEAFF. The CDR3 DNA reads TGTGCCAGCAGCTTGCTTGGCGGATACACTGAAGCTTTCTTT.

The chain has TRBV11-2 and TRBJ2-4; tentatively, D is TRBD1 (6 bases). With 3 bases removed from V and 7 bases from J, the gap between germline ends came to 13 bases. CDR1 and CDR2 (germline): SGHAT, FQNNGV. The CDR3 is 14 residues long. The CDR3 reads CASSFSHRANIQYF. The DNA for the CDR3 is TGTGCCAGCAGCTTTAGTCACAGGGCGAACATTCAGTACTTC.

This clone was recorded a few times. The chain joins TRBV2 to TRBJ1-2, with TRBD1 matching 10 bases. The CDR3 is 13 residues long. CDR1 and CDR2 from the germline V gene are SNHLY and FYNNEI. Germline trimming cut 6 bases from V and 8 bases from J; bases unmatched to any gene: 6. CDR3 in DNA: TGTGCCAGCAGCGACCTGACAGGGGGCGGCTACACCTTC. Translating it yields CASSDLTGGGYTF.

This chain joins TRBV7-8 and TRBJ1-3; D uncertain. V was clipped by 7 bases and J by 1 base, with 11 bases between them. From germline, CDR1 is SGHVS and CDR2 FQNEAQ. CDR3 length equals 14 residues. The CDR3: CASTPADSGNTIYF. CDR3 nucleotides: TGTGCCAGCACCCCGGCGGATTCTGGAAACACCATATATTTT.

The chain uses TRBV4-1 and TRBJ1-3, with D possibly TRBD1 on 6 matching bases. The CDR3 has 16 residues. V lost 0 bases to trimming and J lost 0 bases, with 9 bases between them. Germline V gene lookup returns CDR1 MGHRA and CDR2 YSYEKL. CDR3 DNA: TGCGCCAGCAGCCAAGAACAGGGAATCTCTGGAAACACCATATATTTT. Translation gives CASSQEQGISGNTIYF.